The source of this TCR beta chain is a study of cytomegalovirus exposure and HLA in healthy donors. The CDR3 is 15 residues long. Germline lookup yields CDR1 ENHRY and CDR2 SYGVKD. V was shortened by 0 bases and J by 4 bases, with 11 bases between the two germline ends. With respect to this clone: The target antigen is unknown.

Study-level points and caveats: TCR beta chains numbering 150 to 200 were designated cytomegalovirus-associated.

The table came from immunoSEQ multiplex PCR; TCRdb's copy has only in-frame clones and leaves some out. Of some 190,000 clones listed, about 84% are singletons. The donors were members of the roughly 130-subject validation cohort (separate from the approximately 650-subject first cohort). The V gene is TRBV10-3, the J gene TRBJ2-3; D possibly corresponds to TRBD1 (5 bases). The specimen sequenced was PBMCs. The TCR was taken from a woman aged 18 to 35 in good health and CMV-seronegative. The CDR3 nucleotides read TGTGCCATCAGTGAGTCAGGGGATGGGTCAGATACGCAGTATTTT. Protein product: CAISESGDGSDTQYF.